The next 9 T cell receptor beta chains were all read from a single sample in a study of T cells in localized non-small cell lung cancer. Sequenced by immunoSEQ multiplex PCR; TCRdb stores in-frame clones only, minus some. The sample shows around 140,000 clones, roughly 90% of them seen only once. The starting material was peripheral blood, obtained before any cancer treatment. The receptors come from an older female donor with stage I lung adenocarcinoma.

The chain has TRBV28 and TRBJ1-4; D call uncertain. CDR1 MDHEN and CDR2 SYDVKM come from the germline V gene. The CDR3 sequence is 12 residues long. Trimming left V 6 bases short and J 8 bases short, with 10 bases between. The CDR3 nucleotides read TGTGCCAGCAGCCCTCTAGGCGAAAAACTGTTTTTT. Translation: CASSPLGEKLFF.

The chain links TRBV7-8 to TRBJ2-7; D may match TRBD1 or TRBD2 (6 bases each). The CDR3 is 14 residues long. Trimming shortened V by 5 bases and J by 5 bases, and 16 bases separated the two germline ends. CDR1 and CDR2 (germline): SGHVS, FQNEAQ. CDR3 DNA: TGTGCCAGCAGCCAACGCGGGACAACGAACGAGCAGTACTTC. Protein: CASSQRGTTNEQYF.

J is TRBJ2-7 and V is TRBV5-1, with 8 bases fitting TRBD2. Germline V gene data show CDR1 as SGHRS and CDR2 as YFSETQ. CDR3 length: 15 residues. V was pared by 0 bases and J by 1 base, with 3 bases of the junction left unmatched. The DNA of the CDR3 is TGCGCCAGCAGCTTGGAACCTAGCGGGTCCTACGAGCAGTACTTC. It translates to CASSLEPSGSYEQYF.

The chain has TRBV19 and TRBJ1-2; D is unresolved. The V end lost 3 bases, the J end lost 8 bases, and 19 bases lay between the germline ends. CDR1 and CDR2 from the germline V gene are LNHDA and SQIVND (reference sequence). The CDR3 has 15 amino acids. CDR3 DNA: TGTGCCAGTAGTATCCCCCGTCTCGGAGAGATAGGCTACACCTTC. This translates into CASSIPRLGEIGYTF.

This chain joins TRBV29-1 and TRBJ2-5; 11 nucleotides align to TRBD2. The germline CDR1 and CDR2 sequences are SQVTM and ANQGSEA. The CDR3 spans 14 residues. Trimming cost V 6 bases and J 2 bases; bases outside gene matches: 5. CDR3 nucleotide sequence: TGCAGCGTGGATGGGACTAGCGGTCAAGAGACCCAGTACTTC. It specifies CSVDGTSGQETQYF.

The chain has TRBV7-2 and TRBJ1-2; unclear D gene. Per germline, CDR1 SGHTA and CDR2 FQGNSA. The CDR3 is made up of 13 amino acids. Between the trimmed V and J ends, which lost 4 bases and 6 bases, there was a span of 12 bases. CDR3 in amino acids: CASSSRSSHGYTF. In DNA, the CDR3 is TGTGCCAGCAGCTCCCGTTCCAGCCATGGCTACACCTTC.

The chain couples TRBV4-1 to TRBJ1-1, with TRBD1 identical over 7 bases. The V and J ends lost 2 bases and 0 bases, in that order; junction bases with no gene match: 6. This CDR3 has 16 residues. The germline gives CDR1 MGHRA, CDR2 YSYEKL. CDR3 bases: TGCGCCAGCAGCCAACTACCGGGACAGTTGAACACTGAAGCTTTCTTT. Encoded protein: CASSQLPGQLNTEAFF.

The table lists this clone with a count of one. This chain connects TRBV4-2 to TRBJ1-2; tentatively, D is TRBD1 (6 bases). Germline values: CDR1 LGHNA, CDR2 YNFKEQ. The CDR3 has 16 amino acids. V lost 0 bases, J lost 9 bases, and 20 bases lay in between. The CDR3 region is CASSQDTGGAGVCYTF. The DNA for the CDR3 is TGTGCCAGCAGCCAAGACACCGGAGGGGCAGGGGTGTGCTACACCTTC.

The chain couples TRBV2 to TRBJ2-6; D is undetermined. The V gene's germline CDR1 is SNHLY and CDR2 FYNNEI. Trimming took 5 bases from V and 4 from J, leaving 9 bases between them. This CDR3 spans 14 amino acids. The CDR3 DNA reads TGTGCCAGCAGTCCGGTTGCGGGGGCCAACGTCCTGACTTTC. This gives the protein CASSPVAGANVLTF. The full variable domain, in which reference TRBV2 and TRBJ2-6 provide the parts outside the CDR3, is EPEVTQTPSHQVTQMGQEVILRCVPISNHLYFYWYRQILGQKVEFLVSFYNNEISEKSEIFDDQFSVERPDGSNFTLKIRSTKLEDSAMYFCASSPVAGANVLTFGAGSRLTVL.